Described below is a single T cell receptor beta chain sequence and its context. The antigen is not known. The sample is drawn from a study of beta chain features in type 1 diabetes. General study points: The similarity of naive, central memory and Treg TCRB repertoires appeared greater among patients than among healthy donors. People with Type 1 diabetes carried modestly yet significantly shorter TCRB CDR3s in all four CD4+ subsets. Patients with type 1 diabetes carried fewer insertions and had more deletions at their VDJ junctions.

Purity exceeded 98% in all sorted populations. The CDR3 has 14 residues. Germline lookup yields CDR1 MDHEN and CDR2 SYDVKM. V lost 3 bases and J 15 bases, leaving 21 bases between the germline ends. cDNA synthesis used the whole RNA isolate, giving expressed TCRB sequences. Using immunoSEQ multiplex PCR, the repertoire was profiled, and TCRdb retains in-frame clones only, with some absent. Here the sample spans around 300,000 clones, 15% being singletons. Sequencing used naive CD4+ T cells from blood. The chain joins TRBV28 to TRBJ1-5; the D is unclear. This clonotype originated in a young man with type 1 diabetes. The CDR3 nucleotides are TGTGCCAGCAGTTTCAGTTCTGGCTCACGCGCGGGGCATTTT. Protein: CASSFSSGSRAGHF.